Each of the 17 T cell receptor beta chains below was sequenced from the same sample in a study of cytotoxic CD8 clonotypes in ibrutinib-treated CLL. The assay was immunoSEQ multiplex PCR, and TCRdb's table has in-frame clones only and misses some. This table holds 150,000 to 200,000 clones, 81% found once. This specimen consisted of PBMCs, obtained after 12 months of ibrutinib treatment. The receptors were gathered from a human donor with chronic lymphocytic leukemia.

The CDR3 DNA reads TGTGCCAGCAGTTATTACCCGCTCTATGGCTACACCTTC. Translated: CASSYYPLYGYTF. V is TRBV6-5 and J is TRBJ1-2; no clear D gene. Trimming took 3 bases from V and 4 from J, leaving 9 bases between them. Germline values: CDR1 MNHEY, CDR2 SVGAGI. The length of the CDR3 is 13 residues.

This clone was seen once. CDR3: CASSLAPIAGGRHGELFF. In DNA, the CDR3 is TGTGCCAGCAGCTTAGCGCCGATAGCGGGGGGGCGACACGGGGAGCTGTTTTTT. This sequence joins TRBV7-8 and TRBJ2-2, with 11 nucleotides matching TRBD2. The CDR3 sequence is 18 residues long. J gave up 7 bases and V 0 bases, and 10 bases lay outside the gene matches. The germline V gene has CDR1 SGHVS and CDR2 FQNEAQ.

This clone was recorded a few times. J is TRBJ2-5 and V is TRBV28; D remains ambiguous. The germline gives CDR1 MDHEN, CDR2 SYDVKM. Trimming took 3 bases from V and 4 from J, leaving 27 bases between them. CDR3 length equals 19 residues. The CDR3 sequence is CASSFEYRSESNPRETQYF. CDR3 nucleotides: TGTGCCAGCAGTTTCGAATATAGGTCCGAGTCCAACCCTCGAGAGACCCAGTACTTC.

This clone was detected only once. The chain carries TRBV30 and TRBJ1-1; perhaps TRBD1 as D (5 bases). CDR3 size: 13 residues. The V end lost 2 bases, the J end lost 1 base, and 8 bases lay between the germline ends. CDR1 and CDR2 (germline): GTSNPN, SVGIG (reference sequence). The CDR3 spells CAWSNTGNTEAFF. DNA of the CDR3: TGTGCCTGGAGTAATACAGGGAACACTGAAGCTTTCTTT.

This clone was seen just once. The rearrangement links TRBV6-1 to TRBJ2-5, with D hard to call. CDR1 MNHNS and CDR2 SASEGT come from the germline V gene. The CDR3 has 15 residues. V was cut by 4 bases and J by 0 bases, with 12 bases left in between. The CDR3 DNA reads TGTGCCAGCAGTGTTCAGTTGTTGTACCAAGAGACCCAGTACTTC. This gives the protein CASSVQLLYQETQYF.

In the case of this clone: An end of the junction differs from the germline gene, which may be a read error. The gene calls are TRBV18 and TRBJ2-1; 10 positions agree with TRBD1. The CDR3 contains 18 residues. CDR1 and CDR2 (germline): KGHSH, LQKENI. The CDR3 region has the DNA TGTGCCAGCTCACCACTGGTCACCGGGACAGGGGCGATAAATGGGCAGTTCTTC. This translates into CASSPLVTGTGAINGQFF.

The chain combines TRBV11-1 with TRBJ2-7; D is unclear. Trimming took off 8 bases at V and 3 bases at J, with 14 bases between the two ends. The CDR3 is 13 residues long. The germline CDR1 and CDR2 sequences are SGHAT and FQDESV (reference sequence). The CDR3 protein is CASAPAYYYEQYF. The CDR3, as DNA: TGTGCCAGCGCCCCGGCGTACTACTACGAGCAGTACTTC.

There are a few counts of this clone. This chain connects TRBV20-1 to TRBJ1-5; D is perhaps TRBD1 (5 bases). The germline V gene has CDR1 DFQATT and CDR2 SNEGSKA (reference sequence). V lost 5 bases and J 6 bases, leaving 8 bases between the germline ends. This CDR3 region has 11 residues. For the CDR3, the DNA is TGCAGTGCTGGAGGGGTTCAGCCCCAGCATTTT. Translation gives CSAGGVQPQHF.

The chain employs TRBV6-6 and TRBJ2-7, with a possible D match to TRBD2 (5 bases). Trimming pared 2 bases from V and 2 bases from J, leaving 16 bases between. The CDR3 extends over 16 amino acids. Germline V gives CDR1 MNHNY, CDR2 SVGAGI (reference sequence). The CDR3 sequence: CASSYGMGGRAYEQYF. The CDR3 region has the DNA TGTGCCAGCAGTTACGGCATGGGCGGGCGCGCCTACGAGCAGTACTTC.

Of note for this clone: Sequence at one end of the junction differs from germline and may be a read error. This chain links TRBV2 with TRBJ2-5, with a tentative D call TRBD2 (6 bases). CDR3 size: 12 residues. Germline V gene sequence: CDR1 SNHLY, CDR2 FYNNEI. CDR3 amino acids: CASRSPTGTPHF. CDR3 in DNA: TGTGCCAGCAGGAGTCCCACCGGGACTCCCCACTTC.

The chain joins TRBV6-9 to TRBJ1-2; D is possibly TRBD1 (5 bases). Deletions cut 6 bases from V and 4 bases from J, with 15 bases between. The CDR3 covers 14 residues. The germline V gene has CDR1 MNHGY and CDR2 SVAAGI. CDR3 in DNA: TGTGCCAGCAGCTCCGAGGGGCAGTCCTATGGCTACACCTTC. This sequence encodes CASSSEGQSYGYTF.

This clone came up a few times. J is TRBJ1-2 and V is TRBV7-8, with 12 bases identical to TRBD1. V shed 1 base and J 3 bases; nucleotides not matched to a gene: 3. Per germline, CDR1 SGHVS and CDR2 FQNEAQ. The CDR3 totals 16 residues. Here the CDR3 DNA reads TGTGCCAGCAGCTTAGGTGGGACAGGGGGCTACTATGGCTACACCTTC. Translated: CASSLGGTGGYYGYTF.

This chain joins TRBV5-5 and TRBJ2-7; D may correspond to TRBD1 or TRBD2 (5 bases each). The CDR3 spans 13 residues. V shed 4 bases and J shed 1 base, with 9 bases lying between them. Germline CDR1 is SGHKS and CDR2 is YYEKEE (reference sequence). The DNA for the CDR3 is TGTGCCAGCAGCACGGGGCGTTCCTACGAGCAGTACTTC. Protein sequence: CASSTGRSYEQYF.

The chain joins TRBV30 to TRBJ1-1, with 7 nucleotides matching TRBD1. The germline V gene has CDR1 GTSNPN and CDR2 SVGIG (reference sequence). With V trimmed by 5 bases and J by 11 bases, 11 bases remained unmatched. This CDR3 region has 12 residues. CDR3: CAWSRGAMYAFF. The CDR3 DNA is TGTGCCTGGTCCAGGGGGGCGATGTATGCTTTCTTT.

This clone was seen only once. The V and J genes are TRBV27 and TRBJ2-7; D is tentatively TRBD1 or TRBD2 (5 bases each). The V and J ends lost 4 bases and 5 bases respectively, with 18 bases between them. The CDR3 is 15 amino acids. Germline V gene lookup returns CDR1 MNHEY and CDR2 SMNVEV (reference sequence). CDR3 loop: CASSSLGDRLHEQYF. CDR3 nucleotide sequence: TGTGCCAGCAGTTCGTTGGGGGATCGATTACACGAGCAGTACTTC.

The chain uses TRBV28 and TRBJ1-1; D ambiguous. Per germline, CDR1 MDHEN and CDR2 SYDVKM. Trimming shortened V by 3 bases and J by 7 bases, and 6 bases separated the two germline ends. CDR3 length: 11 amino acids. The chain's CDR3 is CASSLVYEAFF. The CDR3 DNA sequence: TGTGCCAGCAGTTTGGTTTATGAAGCTTTCTTT.

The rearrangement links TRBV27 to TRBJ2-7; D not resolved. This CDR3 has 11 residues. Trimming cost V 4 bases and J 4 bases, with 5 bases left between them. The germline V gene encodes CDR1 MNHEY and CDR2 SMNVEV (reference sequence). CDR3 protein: CASSSPYEQYF. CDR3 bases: TGTGCCAGCAGTTCCCCATACGAGCAGTACTTC.